The 16 T cell receptor beta chains listed next were all sequenced from one sample in a study of CD8 T cells in Susac syndrome. Random hexamers served to reverse transcribe about 0.5 to 1 ug RNA. TCRdb independently ran MiXCR on the immunoSEQ multiplex PCR reads; one entry per CDR3 protein. This table holds 100,000 to 150,000 distinct CDR3 sequences, 75% to 90% found once. The sequencing input was CD8+ T cells from PBMCs. The receptors originated from a human donor with multiple sclerosis.

The rearrangement uses TRBV7-9 and TRBJ2-5; D remains ambiguous. Trimming cost V 5 bases and J 2 bases, with 6 bases left between them. The CDR3 consists of 12 residues. CDR1 and CDR2 from the germline V gene are SEHNR and FQNEAQ (reference sequence). The chain's CDR3 is CASSGWQETQYF. DNA for the CDR3: TGTGCCAGCAGCGGTTGGCAAGAGACCCAGTACTTC.

The CDR3 DNA follows: TGCGCCAGCAGCCAAGACCCAGGCGCCGAGCAGTACTTC. As protein: CASSQDPGAEQYF. The V and J genes are TRBV4-1 and TRBJ2-7, with D unresolved. Deletions cut 0 bases from V and 6 bases from J, with 9 bases between. The CDR3 has 13 amino acids. Germline V gene sequence: CDR1 MGHRA, CDR2 YSYEKL.

The CDR3 loop reads CASSHGEEETQYF. DNA of the CDR3: TGTGCCAGCAGCCATGGGGAGGAAGAGACCCAGTACTTC. V and J are TRBV3-1 and TRBJ2-5; D perhaps matches TRBD2 (6 bases). The CDR3 runs 13 residues. V dropped 3 bases and J dropped 3 bases, with 8 bases sitting between them. Germline values: CDR1 LGHDT, CDR2 YNNKEL (reference sequence).

In this sample, this clonotype turned up a few times. The chain has TRBV6-2 or TRBV6-3 and TRBJ1-6; D call uncertain. Germline V gives CDR1 MNHEY, CDR2 SVGEGT. CDR3 length: 14 amino acids. Trimming stripped 10 bases from V and 0 bases from J, with 10 bases between. In nucleotides, the CDR3 is TGTGCCACTTTCGGGAGCTCCTATAATTCACCCCTCCACTTT. Amino acid sequence: CATFGSSYNSPLHF.

The chain recombines TRBV5-1 with TRBJ1-1; D remains ambiguous. V lost 2 bases to trimming and J lost 0 bases, with 5 bases between them. Germline V gene sequence: CDR1 SGHRS, CDR2 YFSETQ. This CDR3 region has 13 residues. The DNA of the CDR3 is TGCGCCAGCAGCTTCAGGATGAACACTGAAGCTTTCTTT. It specifies CASSFRMNTEAFF.

The chain recombines TRBV3-1 with TRBJ2-5, with D perhaps assigned TRBD1 or TRBD2 (5 bases each). Trimming took 7 bases from V and 3 from J, leaving 12 bases between them. The germline V gene has CDR1 LGHDT and CDR2 YNNKEL (reference sequence). The CDR3 is 13 residues long. The CDR3 loop reads CASTLGTKETQYF. In DNA, the CDR3 is TGTGCCAGCACCTTGGGGACCAAAGAGACCCAGTACTTC.

V is TRBV12-3 or TRBV12-4 and J is TRBJ2-2; D is undetermined. The V end lost 0 bases, the J end lost 3 bases, and 2 bases lay between the germline ends. CDR3 length equals 13 residues. CDR3 sequence reads: CASSLADTGELFF. The DNA of the CDR3 is TGTGCCAGCAGTTTAGCAGACACCGGGGAGCTGTTTTTT.

This chain joins TRBV29-1 and TRBJ2-3; 7 bases are a match to TRBD2. Unmatched junction bases numbered 5, after V lost 4 bases and J lost 4 bases. Germline V gene data show CDR1 as SQVTM and CDR2 as ANQGSEA. The CDR3 loop spans 13 amino acids. CDR3 sequence: CSVVAGEADTQYF. CDR3 coding DNA: TGCAGCGTTGTGGCGGGGGAGGCAGATACGCAGTATTTT.

The CDR3 sequence is CASSPVARGLSDTEAFF. CDR3 coding DNA: TGCGCCAGCAGCCCCGTGGCCAGGGGGCTCTCCGACACTGAAGCTTTCTTT. This chain links TRBV5-1 with TRBJ1-1, with 8 bases that match TRBD1. From germline, CDR1 is SGHRS and CDR2 YFSETQ. This CDR3 comprises 17 residues. Unmatched junction bases numbered 14, after V lost 4 bases and J lost 3 bases.

The V and J genes are TRBV19 and TRBJ1-5, with D tentatively TRBD1 (5 bases). The CDR3 contains 17 residues. Germline V gene sequence: CDR1 LNHDA, CDR2 SQIVND (reference sequence). Deletions cut 0 bases from V and 5 bases from J, with 17 bases between. In DNA, the CDR3 is TGTGCCAGTAGTATAGATCTGGTGAGAAAAGGGGATCAGCCCCAGCATTTT. Encoded protein: CASSIDLVRKGDQPQHF.

This chain joins TRBV20-1 and TRBJ2-1; 13 bases are shared with TRBD2. CDR1 is DFQATT and CDR2 is SNEGSKA in the germline V gene (reference sequence). The CDR3 contains 15 residues. V lost 5 bases, J lost 12 bases, and 13 bases stayed unmatched. The CDR3 protein is CSARLLAGGLERQFF. The CDR3 coding sequence is TGCAGTGCTCGATTACTAGCGGGAGGGCTGGAAAGGCAGTTCTTC.

J is TRBJ1-2 and V is TRBV6-6; D gene uncertain. This CDR3 has 9 residues. The V gene's germline CDR1 is MNHNY and CDR2 SVGAGI (reference sequence). The V end lost 8 bases, the J end lost 6 bases, and 4 bases lay between the germline ends. This CDR3 is CASGDGYTF. As DNA, the CDR3 is TGTGCCAGCGGAGATGGCTACACCTTC.

The CDR3 region is CASSRYGDSFNYGYTF. Here the CDR3 DNA reads TGTGCCAGCAGTAGATATGGGGACAGCTTTAACTATGGCTACACCTTC. This chain uses TRBV12-3 or TRBV12-4 with TRBJ1-2, with TRBD1 matching 7 bases. The CDR3 has 16 amino acids. The ends lost 5 bases at V and 1 base at J; junction bases unmatched: 10.

The rearrangement uses TRBV12-3 or TRBV12-4 and TRBJ1-1; D is undetermined. The V gene lost 3 bases and the J gene lost 1 base, with 9 bases spanning the gap. The CDR3 totals 14 residues. The CDR3 protein is CASSFVGRNTEAFF. The CDR3 nucleotides read TGTGCCAGCAGTTTCGTAGGGCGGAACACTGAAGCTTTCTTT.

The V and J genes are TRBV6-1 and TRBJ2-7; 8 nucleotides line up with TRBD1. V shed 6 bases, J shed 4 bases, and the junction held 11 bases outside the gene matches. This CDR3 contains 15 residues. The germline gives CDR1 MNHNS, CDR2 SASEGT. The CDR3: CASSRARQGAYEQYF. The DNA for the CDR3 is TGTGCCAGCAGCCGCGCAAGGCAGGGGGCTTACGAGCAGTACTTC.

This chain connects TRBV2 to TRBJ2-2, with 9 positions matching TRBD2. The CDR3 has 15 amino acids. The V gene's germline CDR1 is SNHLY and CDR2 FYNNEI. Trimming cost V 7 bases and J 4 bases; bases outside gene matches: 7. CDR3 region: CASKQLAGGTGELFF. CDR3 coding DNA: TGTGCCAGCAAACAACTAGCGGGCGGCACCGGGGAGCTGTTTTTT.